This T cell receptor (beta chain) came from a study of T cell responses to AZD1222 COVID-19 vaccine. The study's findings and limits: Across the whole spike, CD4 TCRs peaked at regions 160-218 and 743-854. Unmutated regions of variants are reportedly targeted by nearly half of spike-specific TCRs. Repertoire collection took place solely once the T cell response had peaked.

V was shortened by 3 bases and J by 3 bases, with 5 bases between the two germline ends. There are 12 residues in the CDR3. Germline CDR1 and CDR2: SEHNR and FQNEAQ (reference sequence). The table came from immunoSEQ multiplex PCR; TCRdb's copy has only in-frame clones and leaves some out. The sample holds roughly 140,000 clones; roughly 90% are singletons and the top ten take 1.5% to 2%. About this clone itself: What it binds is not known.

The TCR originated in an adult who received the AZD1222 COVID-19 vaccine. The chain is built from TRBV7-9 and TRBJ1-1; D uncertain. The sample consisted of peripheral blood, taken 28 days after the second AZD1222 dose. CDR3 residues: CASSFGDTEAFF. In nucleotides, the CDR3 is TGTGCCAGCAGCTTCGGAGACACTGAAGCTTTCTTT. The variable domain in full, with the rest retrieved from reference TRBV7-9 and TRBJ1-1, is DTGVSQNPRHKITKRGQNVTFRCDPISEHNRLYWYRQTLGQGPEFLTYFQNEAQLEKSRLLSDRFSAERPKGSFSTLEIQRTEQGDSAMYLCASSFGDTEAFFGQGTRLTVV.